This T cell receptor beta chain was sequenced for a study of T cells after yellow fever vaccination. The study's findings and limits: Reappearing after the booster were most of the clones from primary vaccination (less than 97% CD4, 85% to 90% CD8).

On this clonotype: Antigen unknown.

TCRdb independently ran MiXCR on the 5' RACE reads; one entry per CDR3 protein. The sample has 450,000 to 550,000 distinct CDR3 sequences, just over 20% seen once. The germline V gene has CDR1 SGHAT and CDR2 FQNNGV. The germline V and J ends were trimmed by 6 bases and 4 bases, with 15 bases remaining between them. There are 15 residues in the CDR3. The sample was PBMCs, taken less than 25 days after the first yellow fever vaccination. V usage is TRBV11-2 and J usage is TRBJ2-2, with D perhaps TRBD1 (6 bases). The TCR was taken from a man between 18 and 29 years old who received the YFV17D yellow fever vaccine. The DNA for the CDR3 is TGTGCCAGCAGTTTCCGACAGGATGCCACCGGGGAGCTGTTTTTT. It yields the protein CASSFRQDATGELFF.